This T cell receptor beta chain was sequenced in a study of T cell repertoires in cytomegalovirus infection. Study as a whole: Public TCR beta signature analysis indicated the presence of both CMV infection and matching HLA type.

TCRdb reprocessed the reads via MiXCR and lists one record per CDR3 protein. This sample has over 100,000 distinct CDR3 sequences, with roughly 9.1% found just once. In this sample, this clonotype turned up many times. Its antigen remains unidentified. The CDR3 length is 16 residues. The ends lost 0 bases at V and 1 base at J; junction bases unmatched: 3. V usage is TRBV12-3 or TRBV12-4 and J usage is TRBJ2-3, with 8 bases that match TRBD2. The sequence derives from a human donor in good health (CMV status not recorded). Some clones in this sample may be carry-over from other donors' samples. Material for sequencing was PBMCs, sequenced either directly or after in vitro stimulation (not recorded which). The CDR3 DNA reads as TGTGCCAGCAGTTTAGCGCGGGGGGCTGGCACAGATACGCAGTATTTT. Its translation: CASSLARGAGTDTQYF.